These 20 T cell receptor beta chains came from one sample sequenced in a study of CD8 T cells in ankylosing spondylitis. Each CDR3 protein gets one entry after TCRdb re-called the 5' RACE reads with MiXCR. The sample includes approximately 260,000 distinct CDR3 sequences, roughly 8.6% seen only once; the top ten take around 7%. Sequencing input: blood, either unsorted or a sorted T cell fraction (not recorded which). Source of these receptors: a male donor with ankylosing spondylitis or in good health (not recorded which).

The CDR3 reads CASRGRSNTEAFF. Written as DNA, the CDR3 is TGTGCCAGCAGAGGACGGTCGAACACTGAAGCTTTCTTT. The gene calls are TRBV7-6 and TRBJ1-1; D gene unclear. Germline V gene sequence: CDR1 SGHVS, CDR2 FNYEAQ. The CDR3 covers 13 residues. Trimming removed 6 bases from V and 1 base from J, with 9 bases in between.

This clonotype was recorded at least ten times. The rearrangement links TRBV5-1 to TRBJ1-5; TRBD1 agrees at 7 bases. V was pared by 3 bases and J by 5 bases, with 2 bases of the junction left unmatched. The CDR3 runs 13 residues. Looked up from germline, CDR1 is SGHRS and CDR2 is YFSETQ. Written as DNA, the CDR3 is TGCGCCAGCAGCTACGACAGGGATCAGCCCCAGCATTTT. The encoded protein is CASSYDRDQPQHF.

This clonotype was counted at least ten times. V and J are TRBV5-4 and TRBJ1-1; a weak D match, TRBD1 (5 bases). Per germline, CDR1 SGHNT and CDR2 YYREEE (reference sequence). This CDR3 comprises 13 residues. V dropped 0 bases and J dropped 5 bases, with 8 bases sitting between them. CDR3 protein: CASSLAGRTEAFF. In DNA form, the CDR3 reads TGTGCCAGCAGCTTGGCAGGGAGAACTGAAGCTTTCTTT.

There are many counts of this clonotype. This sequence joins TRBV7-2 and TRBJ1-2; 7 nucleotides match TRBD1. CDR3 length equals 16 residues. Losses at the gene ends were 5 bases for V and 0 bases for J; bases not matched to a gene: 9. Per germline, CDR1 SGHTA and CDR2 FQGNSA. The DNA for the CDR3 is TGTGCCAGCAGCCCCCCGTCGGGGACAGCTAACTATGGCTACACCTTC. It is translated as CASSPPSGTANYGYTF.

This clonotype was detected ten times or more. The CDR3: CASSSGTGTAYDEQYF. CDR3 in DNA: TGTGCCAGCAGTTCCGGGACAGGGACAGCCTACGACGAGCAGTACTTC. This chain connects TRBV6-2 or TRBV6-3 to TRBJ2-7, with 9 bases lining up with TRBD1. The CDR3 spans 16 residues. Germline V CDR1 and CDR2: MNHEY, SVGEGT. The junction had 12 bases not matched to a gene; V was cut back by 4 bases and J by 5 bases.

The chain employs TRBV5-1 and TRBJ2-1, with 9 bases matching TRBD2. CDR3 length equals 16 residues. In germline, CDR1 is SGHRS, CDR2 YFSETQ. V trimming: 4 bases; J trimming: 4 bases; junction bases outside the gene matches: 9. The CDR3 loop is CASSPWAGGGYNEQFF. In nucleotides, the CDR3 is TGCGCCAGCAGCCCCTGGGCGGGAGGGGGATACAATGAGCAGTTCTTC.

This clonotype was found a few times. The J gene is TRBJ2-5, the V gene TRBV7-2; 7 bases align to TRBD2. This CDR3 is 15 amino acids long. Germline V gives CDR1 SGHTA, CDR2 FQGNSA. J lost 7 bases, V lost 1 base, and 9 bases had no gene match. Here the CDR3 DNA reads TGTGCCAGCAGCTTAGGGACCCAGCCGGGGGGGACCCAGTACTTC. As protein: CASSLGTQPGGTQYF.

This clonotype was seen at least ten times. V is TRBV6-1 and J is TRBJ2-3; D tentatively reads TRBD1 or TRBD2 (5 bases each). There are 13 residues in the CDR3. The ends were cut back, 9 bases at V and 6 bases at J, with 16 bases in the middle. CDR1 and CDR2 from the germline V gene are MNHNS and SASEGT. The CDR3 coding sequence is TGTGCCAGGCCGGGCCCGGGACCCGATACGCAGTATTTT. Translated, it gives CARPGPGPDTQYF.

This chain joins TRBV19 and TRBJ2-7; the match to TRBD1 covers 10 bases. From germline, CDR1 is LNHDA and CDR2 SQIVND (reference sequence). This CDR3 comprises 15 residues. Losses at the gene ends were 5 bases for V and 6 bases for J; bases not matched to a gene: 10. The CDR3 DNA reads TGTGCCAGTAGTCTCCGCCCGACAGGGGGCGGCGAGCAGTACTTC. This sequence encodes CASSLRPTGGGEQYF.

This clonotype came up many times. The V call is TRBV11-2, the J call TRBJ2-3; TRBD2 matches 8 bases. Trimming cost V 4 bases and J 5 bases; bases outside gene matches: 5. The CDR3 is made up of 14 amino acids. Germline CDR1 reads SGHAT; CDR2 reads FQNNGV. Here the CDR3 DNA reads TGTGCCAGCAGCTGGGCGGGAGGAGAAGATACGCAGTATTTT. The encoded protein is CASSWAGGEDTQYF.

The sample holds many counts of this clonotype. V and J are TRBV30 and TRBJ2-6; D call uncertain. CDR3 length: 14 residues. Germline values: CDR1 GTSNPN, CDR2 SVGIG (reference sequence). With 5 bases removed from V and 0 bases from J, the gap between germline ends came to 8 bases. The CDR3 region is CAWRLNSGANVLTF. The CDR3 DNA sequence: TGTGCCTGGCGACTGAACTCTGGGGCCAACGTCCTGACTTTC.

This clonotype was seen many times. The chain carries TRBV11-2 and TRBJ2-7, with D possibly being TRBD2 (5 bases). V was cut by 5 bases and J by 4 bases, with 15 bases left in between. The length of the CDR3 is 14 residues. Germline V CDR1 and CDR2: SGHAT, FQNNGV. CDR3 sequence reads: CASSRSTGGYEQYF. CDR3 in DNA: TGTGCCAGCAGCCGCTCTACGGGCGGGTACGAGCAGTACTTC. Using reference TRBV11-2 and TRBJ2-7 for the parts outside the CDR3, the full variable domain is EAGVAQSPRYKIIEKRQSVAFWCNPISGHATLYWYQQILGQGPKLLIQFQNNGVVDDSQLPKDRFSAERLKGVDSTLKIQPAKLEDSAVYLCASSRSTGGYEQYFGPGTRLTVT.

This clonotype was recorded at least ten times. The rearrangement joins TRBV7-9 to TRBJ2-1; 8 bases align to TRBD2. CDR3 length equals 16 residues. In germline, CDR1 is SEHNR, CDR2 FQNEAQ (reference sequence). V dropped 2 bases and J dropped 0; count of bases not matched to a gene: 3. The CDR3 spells CASSLITSGSYNEQFF. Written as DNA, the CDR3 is TGTGCCAGCAGCTTAATCACTAGCGGCTCCTACAATGAGCAGTTCTTC.

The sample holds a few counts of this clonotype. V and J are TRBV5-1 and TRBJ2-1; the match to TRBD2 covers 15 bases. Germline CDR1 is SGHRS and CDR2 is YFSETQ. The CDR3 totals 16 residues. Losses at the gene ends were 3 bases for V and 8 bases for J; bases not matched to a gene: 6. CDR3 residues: CASSSGGTSGGYEQFF. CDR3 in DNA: TGCGCCAGCAGCTCGGGCGGGACTAGCGGGGGGTATGAGCAGTTCTTC.

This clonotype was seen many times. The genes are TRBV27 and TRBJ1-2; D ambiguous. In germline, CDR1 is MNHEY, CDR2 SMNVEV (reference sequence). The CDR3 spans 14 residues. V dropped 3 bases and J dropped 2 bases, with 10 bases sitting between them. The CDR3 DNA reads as TGTGCCAGCAGTTTGACACCCATCAACTATGGCTACACCTTC. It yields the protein CASSLTPINYGYTF.

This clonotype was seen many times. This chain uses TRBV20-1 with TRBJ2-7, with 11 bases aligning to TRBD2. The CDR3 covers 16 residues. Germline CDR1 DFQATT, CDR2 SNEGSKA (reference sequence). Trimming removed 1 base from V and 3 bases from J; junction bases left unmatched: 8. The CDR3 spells CSARALLAGELYEQYF. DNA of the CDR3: TGCAGTGCTAGAGCCCTACTAGCGGGGGAACTCTACGAGCAGTACTTC.

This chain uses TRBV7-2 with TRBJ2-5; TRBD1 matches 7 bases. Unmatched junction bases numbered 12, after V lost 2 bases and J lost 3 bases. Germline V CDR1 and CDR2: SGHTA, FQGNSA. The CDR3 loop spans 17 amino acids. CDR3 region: CASSLSAMGQWKETQYF. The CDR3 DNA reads TGTGCCAGCAGCTTAAGTGCGATGGGACAGTGGAAAGAGACCCAGTACTTC.

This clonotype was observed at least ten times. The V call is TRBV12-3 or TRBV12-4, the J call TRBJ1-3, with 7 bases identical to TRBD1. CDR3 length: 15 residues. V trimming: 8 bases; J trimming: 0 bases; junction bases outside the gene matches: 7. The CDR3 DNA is TGTGCCAGCCCAGGGCGGGACAGCTCTGGAAACACCATATATTTT. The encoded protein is CASPGRDSSGNTIYF.

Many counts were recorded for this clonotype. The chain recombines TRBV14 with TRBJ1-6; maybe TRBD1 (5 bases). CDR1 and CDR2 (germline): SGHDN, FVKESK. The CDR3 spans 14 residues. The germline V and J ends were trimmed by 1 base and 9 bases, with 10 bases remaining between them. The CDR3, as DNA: TGTGCCAGCAGCCAAGGGGGCGGGATTTCACCCCTCCACTTT. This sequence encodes CASSQGGGISPLHF.

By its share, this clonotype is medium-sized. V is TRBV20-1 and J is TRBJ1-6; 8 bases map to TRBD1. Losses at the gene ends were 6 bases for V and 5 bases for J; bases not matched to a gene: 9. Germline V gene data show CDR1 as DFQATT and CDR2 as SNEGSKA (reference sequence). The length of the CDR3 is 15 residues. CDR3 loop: CSAPPIQGDNSPLHF. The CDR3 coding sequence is TGCAGTGCGCCACCCATACAGGGGGATAATTCACCCCTCCACTTT.